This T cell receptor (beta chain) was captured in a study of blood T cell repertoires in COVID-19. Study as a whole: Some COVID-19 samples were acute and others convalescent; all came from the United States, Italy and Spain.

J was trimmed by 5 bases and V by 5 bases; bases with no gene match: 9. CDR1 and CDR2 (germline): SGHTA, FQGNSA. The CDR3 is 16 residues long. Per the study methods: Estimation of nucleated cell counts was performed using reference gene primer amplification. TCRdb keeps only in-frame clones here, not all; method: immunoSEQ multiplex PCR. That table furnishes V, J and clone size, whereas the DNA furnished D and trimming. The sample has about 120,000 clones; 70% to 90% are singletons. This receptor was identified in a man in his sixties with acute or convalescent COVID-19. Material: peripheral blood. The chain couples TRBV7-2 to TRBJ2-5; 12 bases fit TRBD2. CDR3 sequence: CASSPRLAGERETQYF. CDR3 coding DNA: TGTGCCAGCAGCCCTCGACTAGCGGGAGAGAGGGAGACCCAGTACTTC. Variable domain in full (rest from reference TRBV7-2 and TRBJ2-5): GAGVSQSPSNKVTEKGKDVELRCDPISGHTALYWYRQSLGQGLEFLIYFQGNSAPDKSGLPSDRFSAERTGGSVSTLTIQRTQQEDSAVYLCASSPRLAGERETQYFGPGTRLLVL.